Within the sample, the clone carrying this TCR beta chain is medium-sized. The antigen remains unidentified. The record originates from a study of early T cells in non-severe SARS-CoV-2 infection. Study information: The sequenced material was bulk RNA from unsorted whole blood, and its chains were unpaired. Study findings and constraints: Lookups in VDJdb leaned toward anti-spike CD8 responses and missed private and CD4 specificities.

Unique molecular identifiers were added to individual cDNA molecules. From the 5' RACE reads, TCRdb called clonotypes with MiXCR, one entry per CDR3 protein. The sample carries 25,000 or so distinct CDR3 sequences, around 6% recorded once. Trimming left V 4 bases short and J 4 bases short, with 11 bases between. The V gene's germline CDR1 is SGHDT and CDR2 YYEEEE. There are 13 residues in the CDR3. The TCR originated in an adult who was a healthcare worker with PCR-confirmed SARS-CoV-2 infection or an uninfected control (not recorded which). V is TRBV5-6 and J is TRBJ2-5, with a possible D match to TRBD1 (5 bases). The specimen was whole blood. CDR3 in amino acids: CASSARGGETQYF. The CDR3 DNA is TGTGCCAGCAGCGCAAGGGGCGGAGAGACCCAGTACTTC.